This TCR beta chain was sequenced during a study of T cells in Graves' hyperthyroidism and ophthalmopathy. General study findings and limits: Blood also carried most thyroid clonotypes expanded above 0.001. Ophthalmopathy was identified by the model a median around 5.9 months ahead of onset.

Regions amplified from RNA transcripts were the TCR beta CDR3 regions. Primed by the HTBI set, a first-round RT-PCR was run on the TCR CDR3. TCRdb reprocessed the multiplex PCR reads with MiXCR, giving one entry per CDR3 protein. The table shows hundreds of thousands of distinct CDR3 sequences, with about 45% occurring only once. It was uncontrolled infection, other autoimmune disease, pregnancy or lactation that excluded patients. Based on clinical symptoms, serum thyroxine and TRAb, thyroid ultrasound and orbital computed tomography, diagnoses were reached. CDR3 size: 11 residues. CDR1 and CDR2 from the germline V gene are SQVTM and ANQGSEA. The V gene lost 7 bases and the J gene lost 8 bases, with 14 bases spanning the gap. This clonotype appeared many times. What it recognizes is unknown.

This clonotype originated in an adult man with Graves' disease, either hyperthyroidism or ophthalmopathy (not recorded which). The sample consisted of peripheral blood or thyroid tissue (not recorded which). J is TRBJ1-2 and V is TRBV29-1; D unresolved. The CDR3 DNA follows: TGCAGCGCGAGAACGGGAGAAGGCTACACCTTC. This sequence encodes CSARTGEGYTF.